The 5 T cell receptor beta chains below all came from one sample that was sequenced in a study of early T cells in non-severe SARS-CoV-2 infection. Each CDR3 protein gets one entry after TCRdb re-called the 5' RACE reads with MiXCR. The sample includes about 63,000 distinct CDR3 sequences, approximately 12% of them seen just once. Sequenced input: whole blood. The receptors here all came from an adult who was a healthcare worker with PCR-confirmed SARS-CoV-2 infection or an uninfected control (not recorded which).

CDR3 DNA: TGTGCCAGCAATAGGAGAAGCGGGGCGTCCTACAATGAGCAGTTCTTC. Its translation is CASNRRSGASYNEQFF. The chain recombines TRBV12-3 or TRBV12-4 with TRBJ2-1; 7 positions match TRBD2. V was pared by 7 bases and J by 1 base, with 10 bases of the junction left unmatched. This CDR3 region has 16 residues.

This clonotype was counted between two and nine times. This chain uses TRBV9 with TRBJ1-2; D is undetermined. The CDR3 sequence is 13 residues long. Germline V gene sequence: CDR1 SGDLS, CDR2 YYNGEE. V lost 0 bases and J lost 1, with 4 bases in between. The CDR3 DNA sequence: TGTGCCAGCAGCGTAGTGGATAACTATGGCTACACCTTC. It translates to CASSVVDNYGYTF.

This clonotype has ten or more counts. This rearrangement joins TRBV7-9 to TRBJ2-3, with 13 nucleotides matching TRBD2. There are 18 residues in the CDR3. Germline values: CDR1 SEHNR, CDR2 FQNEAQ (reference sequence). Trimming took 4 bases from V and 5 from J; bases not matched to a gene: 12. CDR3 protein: CASSSGLAGATRGDTQYF. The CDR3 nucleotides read TGTGCCAGCAGCTCCGGACTAGCGGGGGCAACACGGGGAGATACGCAGTATTTT.

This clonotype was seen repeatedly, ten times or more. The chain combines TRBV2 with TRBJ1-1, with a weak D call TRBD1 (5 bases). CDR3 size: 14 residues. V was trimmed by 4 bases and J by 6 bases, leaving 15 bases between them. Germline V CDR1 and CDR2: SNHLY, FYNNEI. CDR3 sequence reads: CASSAAGRGAEAFF. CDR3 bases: TGTGCCAGCAGTGCTGCAGGGAGGGGCGCTGAAGCTTTCTTT.

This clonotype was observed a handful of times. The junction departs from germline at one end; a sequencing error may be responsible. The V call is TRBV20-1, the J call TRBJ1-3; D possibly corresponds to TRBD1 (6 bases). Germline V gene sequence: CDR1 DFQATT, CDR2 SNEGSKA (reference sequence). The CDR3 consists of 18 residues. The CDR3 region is CSARDFARQGNSENTIYF. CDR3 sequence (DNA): TGCAGTGCTAGAGATTTTGCGAGGCAGGGGAACTCTGAAAACACCATATATTTT.